These 7 T cell receptor beta chains were all obtained from the same sample, sequenced in a study of shared clonotypes between healthy human individuals. The method was immunoSEQ multiplex PCR; TCRdb's version includes in-frame clones alone and lacks a portion of them. The table records about 2.4 million clones, roughly 93% of them present only once. Specimen: naive CD4+ T cells from PBMCs. The sample's subset: CD45RA+ positively selected. These receptors came from a man younger than 30 in good health. Some clones in this sample may be carry-over from other donors' samples.

The chain couples TRBV30 to TRBJ1-2; D possibly corresponds to TRBD1 (5 bases). Trimming took 4 bases from V and 2 from J, leaving 11 bases between them. Germline V CDR1 and CDR2: GTSNPN, SVGIG (reference sequence). The length of the CDR3 is 13 residues. The CDR3 DNA sequence: TGTGCCTGGAAGCAGGGAGCGAACTATGGCTACACCTTC. The encoded protein is CAWKQGANYGYTF.

The chain uses TRBV5-1 and TRBJ1-2, with unresolved D. This CDR3 region has 16 residues. CDR1 is SGHRS, CDR2 YFSETQ, per germline. V lost 0 bases, J lost 4 bases, and 16 bases lay in between. The CDR3 coding sequence is TGCGCCAGCAGCTTGGGCTCTGCAGTCCTTACCTATGGCTACACCTTC. Its protein product is CASSLGSAVLTYGYTF.

A remark on this clone: This specimen includes other DNA sequences encoding the same CDR3. The chain links TRBV30 to TRBJ1-6; TRBD1 matches at 7 bases. The CDR3 runs to 13 residues. Trimming took 1 base from V and 6 from J; bases not matched to a gene: 0. Looked up from germline, CDR1 is GTSNPN and CDR2 is SVGIG (reference sequence). This chain's CDR3 is CAWSDRGNSPLHF. In DNA form, the CDR3 reads TGTGCCTGGAGTGACAGGGGTAATTCACCCCTCCACTTT.

The chain is built from TRBV7-2 and TRBJ2-1; 9 bases fit TRBD1. The V gene's germline CDR1 is SGHTA and CDR2 FQGNSA. This CDR3 has 15 amino acids. Unmatched junction bases numbered 7, after V lost 1 base and J lost 9 bases. The CDR3 DNA is TGTGCCAGCAGCTTAGTTGTCGACAGGGGGAGTGAGCAGTTCTTC. It yields the protein CASSLVVDRGSEQFF. Combining the CDR3 with reference TRBV7-2 and TRBJ2-1 gives the whole variable domain GAGVSQSPSNKVTEKGKDVELRCDPISGHTALYWYRQSLGQGLEFLIYFQGNSAPDKSGLPSDRFSAERTGGSVSTLTIQRTQQEDSAVYLCASSLVVDRGSEQFFGPGTRLTVL.

This clone was seen just once. This chain links TRBV6-5 with TRBJ2-7, with D tentatively TRBD1 (6 bases). V was cut by 6 bases and J by 2 bases, with 14 bases left in between. CDR1 is MNHEY, CDR2 SVGAGI, per germline. The CDR3 has 14 amino acids. As DNA, the CDR3 is TGTGCCAGCAGCATAGGGGGTAAAACCTACGAGCAGTACTTC. This codes for CASSIGGKTYEQYF.

V and J are TRBV9 and TRBJ2-7, with D perhaps matching TRBD2 (7 bases). In germline, CDR1 is SGDLS, CDR2 YYNGEE. The ends were cut back, 4 bases at V and 8 bases at J, with 22 bases in the middle. This CDR3 contains 15 residues. The CDR3 coding sequence is TGTGCCAGCAGCCCATGGGGAGGGGGGCTCGCGAAGCAGTACTTC. The encoded protein is CASSPWGGGLAKQYF.

The rearrangement uses TRBV7-3 and TRBJ2-1; D gene ambiguous. This CDR3 contains 12 residues. Germline loops: CDR1 SGHTA, CDR2 FQGTGA. V was cut by 5 bases and J by 5 bases, with 7 bases left in between. The CDR3 bases are TGTGCCAGCAGCCAAACCGACAATGAGCAGTTCTTC. Translation: CASSQTDNEQFF.